Each of the 10 T cell receptor beta chains below was sequenced from the same sample in a study of blood T cell repertoires in COVID-19 (dated by TCRdb to the early 2020s). Libraries were prepared through the immunoSEQ multiplex PCR assay. TCRdb re-hosts the immuneACCESS table, in-frame sequences only. Its copies lack some clones; in the studies checked, an unresolved V gene accounts for under half of them, and the cause for the rest is not known. For this sample the table gives around 72,000 clones, of which 85% to 90% were detected only once. Together, the top ten hold roughly 8% of the sample. Sequences were obtained from peripheral blood. The source is a man in his fifties with active COVID-19.

The rearrangement uses TRBV6-2 or TRBV6-3 and TRBJ2-7; 8 positions match TRBD1. This CDR3 spans 16 amino acids. Trimming at V came to 0 bases and at J to 3 bases, leaving 7 bases not matched to a gene. The germline V gene has CDR1 MNHEY and CDR2 SVGEGT. Here the CDR3 DNA reads TGTGCCAGCAGTTACTCGGCCAGGGGGCAGGGCTACGAGCAGTACTTC. This translates into CASSYSARGQGYEQYF.

The rearrangement uses TRBV28 and TRBJ1-3; TRBD1 is a possible D gene (6 bases). In germline, CDR1 is MDHEN, CDR2 SYDVKM. The CDR3 spans 14 residues. Trimming stripped 6 bases from V and 2 bases from J, with 11 bases between. The CDR3 DNA reads as TGTGCCAGCAGCCGAGGGGGACCTGGAAACACCATATATTTT. Its protein product is CASSRGGPGNTIYF.

The chain links TRBV7-9 to TRBJ2-3, with D uncertain. In germline, CDR1 is SEHNR, CDR2 FQNEAQ (reference sequence). V was trimmed by 4 bases and J by 2 bases, leaving 10 bases between them. The CDR3 runs 14 residues. In DNA, the CDR3 is TGTGCCAGCAGCTATGACTCGTACACAGATACGCAGTATTTT. It codes for CASSYDSYTDTQYF.

The gene calls are TRBV7-7 and TRBJ2-3; tentatively, D is TRBD1 (6 bases). Germline lookup yields CDR1 SSHAT and CDR2 FNYEAQ (reference sequence). The CDR3 consists of 13 residues. The V end lost 2 bases, the J end lost 11 bases, and 14 bases lay between the germline ends. The CDR3 is CASSLSDSNMQYF. The CDR3 bases are TGTGCCAGCAGCTTATCGGACAGTAACATGCAGTATTTT.

V and J are TRBV3-1 (or the pseudogene TRBV3-2) and TRBJ2-1; weak D call: TRBD2 (5 bases). This CDR3 has 15 residues. Germline V gene lookup returns CDR1 LGHDT and CDR2 YNNKEL (reference sequence). Trimming took 3 bases from V and 3 from J, leaving 12 bases between them. The CDR3 region has the DNA TGTGCCAGCAGCCAGAATCCCGGGGACTACAATGAGCAGTTCTTC. It specifies CASSQNPGDYNEQFF.

Here the CDR3 reads CASSPKFPREGTEAFF. Here the CDR3 DNA reads TGTGCCAGCAGCCCAAAATTTCCTCGGGAAGGTACTGAAGCTTTCTTT. The chain is built from TRBV21-1 and TRBJ1-1. TRBV21-1 is a known pseudogene. CDR3 length: 16 residues.

In DNA, the CDR3 is TGTGTCAGAAGCCCCGGGACAGCGGGACTAGCGGGAGTGGAGCAGTACTTC. As protein: CVRSPGTAGLAGVEQYF. This chain connects TRBV7-5 to TRBJ2-7; the D call TRBD2 from the table was never checked on the DNA. TRBV7-5 represents a pseudogene. This CDR3 is 17 amino acids long.

The chain uses TRBV6-5 and TRBJ1-5; tentatively, D is TRBD1 (5 bases). Deletions cut 2 bases from V and 6 bases from J, with 11 bases between. The length of the CDR3 is 14 residues. Germline values: CDR1 MNHEY, CDR2 SVGAGI. This chain's CDR3 is CASSYTGSGQPQHF. The CDR3 nucleotides are TGTGCCAGCAGTTACACAGGTTCCGGTCAGCCCCAGCATTTT.

CDR3 residues: CASSQSPLAGAYNEQFF. The CDR3 DNA is TGTGCCAGCAGCCAGAGCCCCCTAGCGGGGGCCTACAATGAGCAGTTCTTC. The chain employs TRBV3-1 (or the pseudogene TRBV3-2) and TRBJ2-1, with 10 bases lining up with TRBD2. The CDR3 is 17 amino acids. V was pared by 3 bases and J by 2 bases, with 7 bases of the junction left unmatched. CDR1 and CDR2 (germline): LGHDT, YNNKEL (reference sequence).

The gene calls are TRBV4-2 and TRBJ2-7; maybe TRBD2 (5 bases). With 0 bases removed from V and 3 bases from J, the gap between germline ends came to 15 bases. Germline CDR1 reads LGHNA; CDR2 reads YNFKEQ. The CDR3 runs to 16 residues. CDR3 residues: CASSQDSAAGLYEQYF. The DNA of the CDR3 is TGTGCCAGCAGCCAAGATAGCGCCGCCGGACTCTACGAGCAGTACTTC.